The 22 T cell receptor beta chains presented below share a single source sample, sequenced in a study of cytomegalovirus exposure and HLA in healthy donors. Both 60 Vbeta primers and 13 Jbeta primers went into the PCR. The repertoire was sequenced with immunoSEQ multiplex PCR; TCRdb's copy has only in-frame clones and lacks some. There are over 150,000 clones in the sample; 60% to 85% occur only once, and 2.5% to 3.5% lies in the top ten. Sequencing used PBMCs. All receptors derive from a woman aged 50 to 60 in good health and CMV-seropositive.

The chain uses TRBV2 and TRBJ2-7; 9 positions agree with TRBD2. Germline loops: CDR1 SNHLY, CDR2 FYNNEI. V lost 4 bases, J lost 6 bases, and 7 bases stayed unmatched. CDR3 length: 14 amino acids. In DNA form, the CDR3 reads TGTGCCAGCAGTGTTGCGGGGGGGCTATGCGAGCAGTACTTC. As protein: CASSVAGGLCEQYF. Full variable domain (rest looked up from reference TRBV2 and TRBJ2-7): EPEVTQTPSHQVTQMGQEVILRCVPISNHLYFYWYRQILGQKVEFLVSFYNNEISEKSEIFDDQFSVERPDGSNFTLKIRSTKLEDSAMYFCASSVAGGLCEQYFGPGTRLTVT.

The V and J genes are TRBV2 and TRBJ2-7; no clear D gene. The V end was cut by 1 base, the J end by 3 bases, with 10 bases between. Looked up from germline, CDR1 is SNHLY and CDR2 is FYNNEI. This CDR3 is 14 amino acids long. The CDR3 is CASSEGLGYYEQYF. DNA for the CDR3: TGTGCCAGCAGTGAAGGGCTAGGTTACTACGAGCAGTACTTC.

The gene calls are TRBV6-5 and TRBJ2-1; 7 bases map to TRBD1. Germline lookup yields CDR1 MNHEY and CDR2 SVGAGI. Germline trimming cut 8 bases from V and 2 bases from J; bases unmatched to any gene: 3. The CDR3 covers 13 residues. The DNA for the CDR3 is TGTGCCAGCCGCGGACAGGCCTACAATGAGCAGTTCTTC. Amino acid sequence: CASRGQAYNEQFF.

The CDR3: CASSLRDGWYGYTF. Here the CDR3 DNA reads TGTGCCAGCAGTTTGCGGGACGGGTGGTATGGCTACACCTTC. The rearrangement joins TRBV27 to TRBJ1-2; a weak D match, TRBD1 (5 bases). The CDR3 is 14 residues long. V was cut by 3 bases and J by 5 bases, with 13 bases left in between. The germline V gene has CDR1 MNHEY and CDR2 SMNVEV (reference sequence).

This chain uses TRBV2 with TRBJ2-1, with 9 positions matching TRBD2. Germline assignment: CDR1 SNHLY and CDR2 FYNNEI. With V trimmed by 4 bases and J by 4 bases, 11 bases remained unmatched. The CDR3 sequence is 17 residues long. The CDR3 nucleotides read TGTGCCAGCAGTGTAAGGAGTCTAGCGGGGTCGTACAATGAGCAGTTCTTC. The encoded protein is CASSVRSLAGSYNEQFF.

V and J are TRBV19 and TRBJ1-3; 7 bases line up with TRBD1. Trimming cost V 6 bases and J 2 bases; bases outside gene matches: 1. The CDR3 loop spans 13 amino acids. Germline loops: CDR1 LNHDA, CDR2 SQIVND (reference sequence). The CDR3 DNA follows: TGTGCCAGTAGCACAGGGGCTGGAAACACCATATATTTT. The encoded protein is CASSTGAGNTIYF.

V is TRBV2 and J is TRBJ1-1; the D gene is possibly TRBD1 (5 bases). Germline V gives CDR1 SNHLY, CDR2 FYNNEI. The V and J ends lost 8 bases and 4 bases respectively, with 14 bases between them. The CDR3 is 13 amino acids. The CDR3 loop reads CASANTGGTEAFF. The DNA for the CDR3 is TGTGCCAGCGCAAACACGGGGGGCACTGAAGCTTTCTTT.

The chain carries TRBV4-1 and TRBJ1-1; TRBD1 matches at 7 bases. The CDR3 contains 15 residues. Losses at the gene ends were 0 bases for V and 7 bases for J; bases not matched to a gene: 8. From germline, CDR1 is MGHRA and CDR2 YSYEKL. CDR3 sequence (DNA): TGCGCCAGCAGCCAAGAGGGTGAGGGGGCCGGTGAAGCTTTCTTT. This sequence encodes CASSQEGEGAGEAFF.

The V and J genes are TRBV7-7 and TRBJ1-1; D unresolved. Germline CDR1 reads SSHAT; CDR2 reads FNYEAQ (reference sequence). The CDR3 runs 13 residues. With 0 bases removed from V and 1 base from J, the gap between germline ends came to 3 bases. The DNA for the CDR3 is TGTGCCAGCAGCTTAGCGGCGAACACTGAAGCTTTCTTT. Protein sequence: CASSLAANTEAFF.

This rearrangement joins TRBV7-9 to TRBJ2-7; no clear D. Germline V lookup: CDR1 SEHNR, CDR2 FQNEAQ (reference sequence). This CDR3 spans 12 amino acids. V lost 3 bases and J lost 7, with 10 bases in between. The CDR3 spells CASSLVISEQYF. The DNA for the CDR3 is TGTGCCAGCAGCTTGGTAATTAGTGAGCAGTACTTC. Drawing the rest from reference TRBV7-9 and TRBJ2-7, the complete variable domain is DTGVSQNPRHKITKRGQNVTFRCDPISEHNRLYWYRQTLGQGPEFLTYFQNEAQLEKSRLLSDRFSAERPKGSFSTLEIQRTEQGDSAMYLCASSLVISEQYFGPGTRLTVT.

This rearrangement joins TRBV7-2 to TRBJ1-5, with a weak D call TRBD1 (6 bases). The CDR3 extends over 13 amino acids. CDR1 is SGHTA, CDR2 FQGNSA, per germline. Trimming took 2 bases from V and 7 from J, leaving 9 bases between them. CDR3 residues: CASSLSQGQPQHF. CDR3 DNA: TGTGCCAGCAGCTTAAGCCAGGGGCAGCCCCAGCATTTT.

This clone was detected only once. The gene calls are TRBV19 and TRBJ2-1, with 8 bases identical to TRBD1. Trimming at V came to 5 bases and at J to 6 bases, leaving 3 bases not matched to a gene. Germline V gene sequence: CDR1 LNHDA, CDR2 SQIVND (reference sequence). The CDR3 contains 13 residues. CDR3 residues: CASSVTGGNEQFF. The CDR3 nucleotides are TGTGCCAGTAGTGTTACAGGGGGCAATGAGCAGTTCTTC.

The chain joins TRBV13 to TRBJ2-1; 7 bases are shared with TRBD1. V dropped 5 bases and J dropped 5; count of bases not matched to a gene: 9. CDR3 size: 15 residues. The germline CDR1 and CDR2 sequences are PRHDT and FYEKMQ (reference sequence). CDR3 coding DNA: TGTGCCAGCAGCCCCGACAGGGCTGGGAACAATGAGCAGTTCTTC. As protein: CASSPDRAGNNEQFF.

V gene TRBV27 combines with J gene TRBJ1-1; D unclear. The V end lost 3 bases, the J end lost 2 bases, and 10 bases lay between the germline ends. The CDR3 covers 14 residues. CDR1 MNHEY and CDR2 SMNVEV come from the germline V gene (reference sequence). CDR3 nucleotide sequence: TGTGCCAGCAGTTTTAGAGGAGGCAACACTGAAGCTTTCTTT. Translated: CASSFRGGNTEAFF.

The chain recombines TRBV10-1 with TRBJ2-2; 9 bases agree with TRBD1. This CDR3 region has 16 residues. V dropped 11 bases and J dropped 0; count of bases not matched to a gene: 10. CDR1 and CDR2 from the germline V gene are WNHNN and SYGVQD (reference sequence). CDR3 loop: CARGSDRGPNTGELFF. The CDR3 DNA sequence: TGCGCCCGGGGTTCGGACAGGGGACCGAACACCGGGGAGCTGTTTTTT.

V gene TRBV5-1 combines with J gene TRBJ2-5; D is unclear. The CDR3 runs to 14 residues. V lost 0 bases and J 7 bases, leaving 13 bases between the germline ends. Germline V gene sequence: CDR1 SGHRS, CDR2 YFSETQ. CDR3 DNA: TGCGCCAGCAGCTTGGATACGACTGATAGGACCCAGTACTTC. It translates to CASSLDTTDRTQYF. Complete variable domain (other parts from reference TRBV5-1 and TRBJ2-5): KAGVTQTPRYLIKTRGQQVTLSCSPISGHRSVSWYQQTPGQGLQFLFEYFSETQRNKGNFPGRFSGRQFSNSRSEMNVSTLELGDSALYLCASSLDTTDRTQYFGPGTRLLVL.

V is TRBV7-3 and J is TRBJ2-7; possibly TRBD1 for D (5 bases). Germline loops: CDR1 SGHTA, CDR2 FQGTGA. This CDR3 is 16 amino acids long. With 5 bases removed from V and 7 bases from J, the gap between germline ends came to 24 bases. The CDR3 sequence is CASSPGPLAYTGEQYF. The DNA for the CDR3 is TGTGCCAGCAGCCCCGGCCCCTTAGCCTACACAGGAGAGCAGTACTTC.

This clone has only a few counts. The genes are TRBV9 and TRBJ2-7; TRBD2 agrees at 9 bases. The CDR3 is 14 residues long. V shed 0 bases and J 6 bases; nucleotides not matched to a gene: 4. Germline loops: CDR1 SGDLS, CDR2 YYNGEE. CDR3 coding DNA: TGTGCCAGCAGCGTAGTCCCAGCGGGGGGCGAGCAGTACTTC. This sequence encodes CASSVVPAGGEQYF.

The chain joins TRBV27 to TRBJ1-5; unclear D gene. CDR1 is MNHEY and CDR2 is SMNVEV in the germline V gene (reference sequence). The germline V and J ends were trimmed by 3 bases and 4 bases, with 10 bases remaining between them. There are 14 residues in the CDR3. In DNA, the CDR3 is TGTGCCAGCAGTTTGGTATCCGGGAATCAGCCCCAGCATTTT. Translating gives CASSLVSGNQPQHF.

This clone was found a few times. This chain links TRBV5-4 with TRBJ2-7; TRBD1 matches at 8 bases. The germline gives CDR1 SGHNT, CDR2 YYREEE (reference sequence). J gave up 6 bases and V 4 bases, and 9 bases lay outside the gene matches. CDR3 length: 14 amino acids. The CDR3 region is CASSPYDRGSEQYF. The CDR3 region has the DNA TGTGCCAGCAGCCCGTACGACAGGGGTTCCGAGCAGTACTTC.

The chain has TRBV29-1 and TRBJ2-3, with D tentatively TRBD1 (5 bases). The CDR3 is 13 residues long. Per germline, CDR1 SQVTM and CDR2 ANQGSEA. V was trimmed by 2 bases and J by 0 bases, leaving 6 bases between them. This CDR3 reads CSVERQSTDTQYF. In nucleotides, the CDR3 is TGCAGCGTTGAACGACAGAGCACAGATACGCAGTATTTT.

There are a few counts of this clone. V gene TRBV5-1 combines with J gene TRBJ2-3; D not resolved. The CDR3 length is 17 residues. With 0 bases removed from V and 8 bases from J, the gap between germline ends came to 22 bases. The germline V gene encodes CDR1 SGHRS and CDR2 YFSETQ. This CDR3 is CASSLAPRNSPNGTQYF. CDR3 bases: TGCGCCAGCAGCTTGGCCCCGCGGAATAGCCCTAACGGTACGCAGTATTTT.